The 15 T cell receptor beta chains below come from one sample, sequenced in a study of technical replicates of blood from several donors (dated by TCRdb to 2016 to 2017). Library preparation used the immunoSEQ multiplex PCR assay. TCRdb provides this immuneACCESS table in a form limited to in-frame rearrangements. Some clones are lacking; in checked studies, under half of them reflect an unresolved V gene, and why the rest are absent is not known. The sample table holds roughly 76,000 clones, of which more than 90% were seen once. Of the sample, about 0.38% is held by the ten largest clones. Material: T cells isolated from PBMCs. Receptors originate from a human donor in good health. Some clones in this sample may be carry-over from other donors' samples.

This clone was found a few times. The rearrangement joins TRBV2 to TRBJ1-2; possible D gene TRBD1, 6 bases. The CDR3 totals 13 residues. Germline CDR1 reads SNHLY; CDR2 reads FYNNEI. V was trimmed by 5 bases and J by 11 bases, leaving 18 bases between them. The CDR3 DNA is TGTGCCAGCAGTATTGACAGGACTCCTATGTACACCTTC. Encoded protein: CASSIDRTPMYTF.

J is TRBJ1-5 and V is TRBV11-2, with 9 bases lining up with TRBD1. Germline-derived CDR1 and CDR2 are SGHAT and FQNNGV. The V segment lost 1 base and the J segment 4 bases; nucleotides outside the gene matches: 5. This CDR3 spans 16 amino acids. CDR3 coding DNA: TGTGCCAGCAGCTTAGTATCCGGGACAGGGAATCAGCCCCAGCATTTT. It encodes CASSLVSGTGNQPQHF. The full variable domain, its missing parts supplied by reference TRBV11-2 and TRBJ1-5, is EAGVAQSPRYKIIEKRQSVAFWCNPISGHATLYWYQQILGQGPKLLIQFQNNGVVDDSQLPKDRFSAERLKGVDSTLKIQPAKLEDSAVYLCASSLVSGTGNQPQHFGDGTRLSIL.

The V and J genes are TRBV6-5 and TRBJ2-7, with D perhaps TRBD1 (5 bases). The V gene lost 2 bases and the J gene lost 6 bases, with 17 bases spanning the gap. Germline loops: CDR1 MNHEY, CDR2 SVGAGI. The CDR3 loop spans 15 amino acids. The CDR3 reads CASSYRGQRSLEQYF. CDR3 in DNA: TGTGCCAGCAGTTACCGTGGACAACGCTCCCTCGAGCAGTACTTC.

This sequence joins TRBV28 and TRBJ2-6, with TRBD2 identical over 7 bases. Germline V gives CDR1 MDHEN, CDR2 SYDVKM. The CDR3 has 13 amino acids. Trimming took 7 bases from V and 3 from J; bases not matched to a gene: 0. The CDR3 loop is CASTGGGANVLTF. The CDR3 bases are TGTGCCAGCACGGGGGGTGGGGCCAACGTCCTGACTTTC.

The genes are TRBV18 and TRBJ1-2; maybe TRBD1 (5 bases). Trimming stripped 2 bases from V and 4 bases from J, with 17 bases between. Germline CDR1 reads KGHSH; CDR2 reads LQKENI. CDR3 length: 16 amino acids. CDR3 sequence (DNA): TGTGCCAGCTCACCAAGTTGGGCAGGGATTCGCTATGGCTACACCTTC. This sequence encodes CASSPSWAGIRYGYTF. The whole variable domain, filled in from reference TRBV18 and TRBJ1-2, reads NAGVMQNPRHLVRRRGQEARLRCSPMKGHSHVYWYRQLPEEGLKFMVYLQKENIIDESGMPKERFSAEFPKEGPSILRIQQVVRGDSAAYFCASSPSWAGIRYGYTFGSGTRLTVV.

The V call is TRBV7-3, the J call TRBJ2-2; 11 bases fit TRBD2. The V gene's germline CDR1 is SGHTA and CDR2 FQGTGA. The CDR3 runs to 17 residues. The V and J ends lost 5 bases and 1 base, in that order; junction bases with no gene match: 6. The CDR3 nucleotides are TGTGCCAGCAGCGCATCTGGGACTAGCGGGAACACCGGGGAGCTGTTTTTT. Translation: CASSASGTSGNTGELFF.

The chain combines TRBV9 with TRBJ1-5; weak D call: TRBD1 (5 bases). Trimming removed 3 bases from V and 0 bases from J, with 7 bases in between. Germline CDR1 reads SGDLS; CDR2 reads YYNGEE. This CDR3 is 14 amino acids long. CDR3 in DNA: TGTGCCAGCAGCGGGGGCCTTAGCAATCAGCCCCAGCATTTT. Its protein is CASSGGLSNQPQHF.

The chain carries TRBV9 and TRBJ2-2; no definite D call. The CDR3 extends over 12 amino acids. In germline, CDR1 is SGDLS, CDR2 YYNGEE. V was clipped by 0 bases and J by 6 bases, with 3 bases between them. CDR3 in amino acids: CASSVAAGELFF. CDR3 DNA: TGTGCCAGCAGCGTAGCAGCCGGGGAGCTGTTTTTT.

The chain combines TRBV11-2 with TRBJ1-4, with 7 bases aligning to TRBD1. V lost 3 bases, J lost 6 bases, and 7 bases stayed unmatched. From germline, CDR1 is SGHAT and CDR2 FQNNGV. There are 15 residues in the CDR3. The CDR3 sequence is CASSFGRGLDEKLFF. The CDR3, as DNA: TGTGCCAGCAGCTTTGGTAGGGGGCTAGATGAAAAACTGTTTTTT.

The chain has TRBV5-8 and TRBJ2-2; 10 bases agree with TRBD2. The junction had 4 bases not matched to a gene; V was cut back by 4 bases and J by 7 bases. CDR3 length: 14 amino acids. Germline CDR1 is SGHTS and CDR2 is YDEGEE. CDR3 coding DNA: TGTGCCAGCAGCAAACTAGCGGGATTCGGGGAGCTGTTTTTT. It specifies CASSKLAGFGELFF.

The chain uses TRBV5-1 and TRBJ2-7; 8 bases are a match to TRBD1. Germline CDR1 SGHRS, CDR2 YFSETQ. J gave up 3 bases and V 1 base, and 15 bases lay outside the gene matches. The CDR3 is 18 amino acids. The CDR3 loop is CASSLRLGTGLRVYEQYF. The DNA for the CDR3 is TGCGCCAGCAGCTTGAGGTTAGGGACAGGCCTGCGAGTCTACGAGCAGTACTTC.

This clone appeared once. The chain recombines TRBV5-1 with TRBJ2-1; 13 bases map to TRBD2. Trimming cost V 4 bases and J 4 bases; bases outside gene matches: 8. The CDR3 covers 17 residues. Germline V CDR1 and CDR2: SGHRS, YFSETQ. CDR3 coding DNA: TGCGCCAGCAGCCTAGGGACTAGCGGGGTGAGTTACAATGAGCAGTTCTTC. Translation gives CASSLGTSGVSYNEQFF.

The gene calls are TRBV5-1 and TRBJ2-1; 9 bases agree with TRBD1. Per germline, CDR1 SGHRS and CDR2 YFSETQ. V dropped 4 bases and J dropped 8; count of bases not matched to a gene: 7. The CDR3 sequence is 14 residues long. CDR3 in amino acids: CASSRDREVDEQFF. CDR3 nucleotide sequence: TGCGCCAGCAGCAGGGACAGGGAGGTTGATGAGCAGTTCTTC.

The chain has TRBV13 and TRBJ2-1; TRBD2 might be the D (6 bases). The CDR3 has 17 residues. Deletions cut 5 bases from V and 1 base from J, with 18 bases between. Germline V lookup: CDR1 PRHDT, CDR2 FYEKMQ (reference sequence). The CDR3 is CASSAYSSVLSYNEQFF. For the CDR3, the DNA is TGTGCCAGCAGCGCCTACTCTAGCGTCCTGTCCTACAATGAGCAGTTCTTC.

The gene calls are TRBV13 and TRBJ2-5; 8 positions match TRBD2. Unmatched junction bases numbered 5, after V lost 4 bases and J lost 4 bases. CDR3 length equals 14 residues. The germline V gene has CDR1 PRHDT and CDR2 FYEKMQ (reference sequence). The CDR3 nucleotides read TGTGCCAGCAGCTACCGGACTAGCCCAGAGACCCAGTACTTC. Translated: CASSYRTSPETQYF.